This T cell receptor beta chain was profiled in a study of beta chain features in type 1 diabetes (dated by TCRdb to the late 2010s). Turning to the overall study: Mean age, gender distribution, total cell number and subset yield were not different between patients and healthy donors. Across all samples, some 100,000,000 sorted cells were examined, and cell number per subset correlated strongly with RNA yield. In the study, recently diagnosed type 1 diabetes patients and matched healthy donors were compared on the TCRB repertoires of their sorted circulating CD4+ T cell subsets. Regulatory and stem cell-like memory subsets were obtained from only 8 patients and roughly 8 healthy donors, while naive and central memory subsets were obtained from all 30 or so donors.

Comments on this clone: Its antigen is not yet known. No quality values exist for individual bases; no much larger clone is one base distant.

Results the study describes overall, beyond this receptor: At VDJ recombination sites, patients with type 1 diabetes made fewer insertions and deleted more nucleotides, a pattern implying thymic rearrangement abnormalities. Type 1 diabetes patients showed a moderate but significant shortening of TCRB CDR3 length in all four CD4+ subsets. HLA sub-analyses involved small numbers of individuals, so any influence of HLA type on TCRB rearrangement remained unresolved. Naive, central memory and regulatory TCRB repertoires appeared to be more similar among patients than among healthy donors. Sequencing cDNA rather than genomic DNA could over-represent highly expressing activated cells, although activation and CD3 levels did not differ between groups. Shorter templates might be favored by PCR, yet because patient and control samples were amplified and corrected together, any such skew would affect both groups equally.

Each donor gave one peripheral blood draw, averaging approximately 110 mL, which was collected into heparinised tubes. Naive, central memory, regulatory and stem cell-like memory CD4+ T cells were sorted on a BD FACSAria II using a panel including CD45RO, CCR7, CD25, CD127, CD95 and CD27. Every sorted population had a purity above 95%. PBMCs were isolated immediately by Lymphoprep density gradient centrifugation and stained directly without culture. So that batch effects would be minimized, each experiment stained and sorted samples in pairs, pairing one healthy donor with one patient. The entire amount of isolated RNA was reverse transcribed using the High Capacity cDNA Reverse Transcription Kit, so the sequenced TCRB transcripts were expressed ones. Deep immunoSEQ sequencing was performed on naive, central memory and regulatory T cell samples, with an average of roughly 3.5 million total reads per sample. Sorted cells were lysed in RLT buffer and RNA was extracted with DNase-treated RNeasy Micro or Mini kits, depending on cell number. Each cell subset was processed on its own to prevent cross-contamination, while patient and healthy donor samples were processed together. TCRB sequences were amplified from cDNA with the immunoSEQ multiplex PCR, producing 87-bp fragments spanning the CDR3 region. Amplicons were sequenced on the Illumina HiSeq platform. As for the original processing: PCR bias was computationally corrected using synthetic template baselines, reads within Hamming distance 2 were collapsed, and singletons that could not be merged were discarded. Reads were aligned against IMGT to assign V, D and J genes, CDR3 length and insertions or deletions at six rearrangement sites. Within each subset, clonotype counts were normalized to sorted cell number, after which true diversity and Gini coefficients were computed with the tcR R package. The overlap coefficient, calculated on TCRB nucleotide sequences, was used to quantify repertoire sharing. TCRdb limited this immuneACCESS table to in-frame rearrangements with V and J called. A share of clones is missing; checked studies link under half to unresolved V genes, and the rest is unexplained. D and trimming come from the DNA, and the V and J calls and clone size come from that table. The sample yields tens of thousands of clones; 52% were counted once. The biggest ten clones account for 2.6% of the sample.

The sample was Tregs from blood. This specimen's cell subset or site label, interpreted: regulatory CD4+ T cells. The clonotype comes from a woman aged 40 to 50 with type 1 diabetes.

The CDR3 is CASSMTGDYGYTF. The bases are TGTGCCAGCAGCATGACAGGGGACTATGGCTACACCTTC. Rearrangement joined TRBV5-4 to TRBJ1-2; 8 nucleotides in the junction match TRBD1. Trimming takes 4 bases off V and 3 bases off J; junction bases not matched to a gene: 2. Spanning cysteine to phenylalanine, the CDR3 consists of 13 amino acids. Just CDR3 DNA is preserved here, 39 bases in frame from base 1. From the germline V gene (reference sequence), CDR1 is SGHNT and CDR2 is YYREEE.